The T cell receptor (beta chain) described here comes from a study of T cell changes during pregnancy in multiple sclerosis. With V trimmed by 10 bases and J by 8 bases, 11 bases remained unmatched. This CDR3 has 14 residues. Germline V gives CDR1 SEHNR, CDR2 FQNEAQ (reference sequence). Here immunoSEQ multiplex PCR was the method, and the copy in TCRdb shows in-frame clones only, minus some. Altogether some 38,000 clones are present, around 91% being singletons, with the ten largest covering over 0.65%. The sample was CD4+ T cells from peripheral blood mononuclear cells, taken in the second trimester of pregnancy. The gene calls are TRBV7-9 and TRBJ2-1; TRBD2 matches 10 bases. The clonotype comes from a female donor in good health, enrolled as a control in a pregnancy study. DNA for the CDR3: TGTGCCACCCAACGATCTGGGACTAGCGATGAGCAGTTCTTC. Residues: CATQRSGTSDEQFF.